The T cell receptor beta chain under discussion was sequenced for a study of blood T cells in healthy people across ages. Collection of roughly 10 milliliters of peripheral blood was performed for each donor. The germline CDR1 and CDR2 sequences are MGHRA and YSYEKL. With 2 bases clipped from V and 11 bases from J, the junction kept 10 bases outside the gene matches. This CDR3 contains 16 residues. A second PCR of about 6 to 12 cycles used a sample-barcoded 5' primer and a J-beta primer mix. MiXCR, run by TCRdb on the 5' RACE reads, gives a single entry per CDR3 protein. The sample contains about 1,500,000 distinct CDR3 sequences, roughly 27% of which appear only once. The sample holds a few counts of this clonotype.

The chain uses TRBV4-1 and TRBJ2-5; 14 nucleotides match TRBD2. The receptor comes from a woman aged 25 to 39 in good health. The sequencing input was blood. CDR3 loop: CASSQQWTSGRNEQYF. CDR3 nucleotides: TGCGCCAGCAGCCAACAGTGGACTAGCGGGAGGAATGAGCAGTACTTC.